The source of this TCR beta chain is a study of cytomegalovirus exposure and HLA in healthy donors. Whereas donors were nominally healthy upon sampling, unrecorded immune exposures were probable. Both 60 Vbeta primers and 13 Jbeta primers went into the PCR. The assay was immunoSEQ multiplex PCR, and TCRdb's table has in-frame clones only and misses some. Of roughly 120,000 clones in the sample, approximately 80% are singletons; the top ten hold around 2.1%. Germline lookup yields CDR1 MNHEY and CDR2 SMNVEV (reference sequence). CDR3 length equals 17 residues. With 2 bases removed from V and 7 bases from J, the gap between germline ends came to 20 bases. Worth noting for this clone: Its antigen is still unknown.

Study-wide points: Sequencing depth roughly uniform across donors was assumed in presence/absence analyses. It was reported that TCR beta sequences correctly inferred the HLA-A and HLA-B alleles for most subjects. The dataset shows that most TCR sequences were rare, while some public TCRs occurred in many donors.

This chain connects TRBV27 to TRBJ1-4; no definite D call. This TCR was recovered from a woman aged 25 to 39 in good health and CMV-seronegative. What was sequenced was PBMCs. CDR3 sequence (DNA): TGTGCCAGCAGTTTAACGGGGTCACCGTCATTGGTTGAAAAACTGTTTTTT. It specifies CASSLTGSPSLVEKLFF.